Listed below are T cell receptor beta chains from one sample, sequenced in a study of T cells in Graves' hyperthyroidism and ophthalmopathy. TCRdb analysed the multiplex PCR reads with MiXCR anew, one entry per CDR3 protein. The sample includes about 350,000 distinct CDR3 sequences, around 18% of them seen just once. The specimen was blood. The receptors here all came from a woman aged 40 to 50 with Graves' ophthalmopathy. The CDR3 runs from the conserved cysteine through the conserved F or W. The D gene is left open where the match is weak. The listing skips clone size in some rows; elsewhere it reads once, few, many or a size class.

size	V	length	D	J	CDR3	DNA
NA	TRBV25-1	14	NA	TRBJ1-5	CASSPTYGNQPQHF	TGTGCCAGCAGTCCGACATACGGCAATCAGCCCCAGCATTTT
few	TRBV12-3/TRBV12-4	15	NA	TRBJ1-3	CASRRQDHSGNTIYF	TGTGCCAGCAGACGACAGGACCACTCTGGAAACACCATATATTTT
NA	TRBV12-3/TRBV12-4	14	NA	TRBJ1-6	CASSPTGPNSPLHF	TGTGCCAGCAGTCCCACGGGACCTAATTCACCCCTCCACTTT
once	TRBV20-1	15	TRBD1	TRBJ2-4	CSARPGQGAKNIQYF	TGCAGTGCTAGACCTGGACAGGGGGCCAAAAACATTCAGTACTTC
many	TRBV7-9	11	NA	TRBJ1-2	CASSLSPGYTF	TGTGCCAGCAGCTTATCCCCCGGCTACACCTTC
many	TRBV12-3/TRBV12-4	13	NA	TRBJ2-7	CASSPDQLYEQYF	TGTGCCAGCAGTCCCGATCAACTCTACGAGCAGTACTTC
many	TRBV19	14	TRBD1	TRBJ2-7	CASTPGTGTYEQYF	TGTGCCAGTACCCCCGGGACAGGAACCTACGAGCAGTACTTC
many	TRBV19	13	NA	TRBJ1-1	CASSRQSNTEAFF	TGTGCCAGTAGTCGACAGTCGAACACTGAAGCTTTCTTT
many	TRBV9	17	NA	TRBJ1-3	CASSSRGGQSSGNTIYF	TGTGCCAGCAGCTCGAGGGGCGGGCAAAGCTCTGGAAACACCATATATTTT
NA	TRBV7-2	14	NA	TRBJ1-5	CASSLSYKDQPQHF	TGTGCCAGCAGCTTATCCTACAAGGATCAGCCCCAGCATTTT
many	TRBV27	14	TRBD1	TRBJ1-2	CASSSRQGEHGYTF	TGTGCCAGCAGTTCCCGTCAGGGGGAGCATGGCTACACCTTC
NA	TRBV19	15	NA	TRBJ1-1	CASSTTGSTQAEAFF	TGTGCCAGTAGTACTACGGGGAGCACGCAGGCTGAAGCTTTCTTT
many	TRBV6-5	14	TRBD2	TRBJ2-5	CASSYTGGKETQYF	TGTGCCAGCAGTTACACCGGGGGGAAAGAGACCCAGTACTTC
many	TRBV28	16	TRBD1	TRBJ2-5	CASSSPGTGVSETQYF	TGTGCCAGCAGTTCTCCGGGGACAGGGGTGAGCGAGACCCAGTACTTC
many	TRBV20-1	14	NA	TRBJ1-4	CSARVSGFNEKLFF	TGCAGTGCTAGAGTGTCGGGTTTTAATGAAAAACTGTTTTTT
many	TRBV6-5	15	NA	TRBJ2-7	CASSYSSGVAYEQYF	TGTGCCAGCAGTTATTCATCGGGAGTGGCCTACGAGCAGTACTTC
many	TRBV11-2	16	NA	TRBJ1-1	CASSPRQTLRGTEAFF	TGTGCCAGCAGCCCTCGACAGACGCTGAGGGGCACTGAAGCTTTCTTT
many	TRBV28	14	TRBD1	TRBJ1-2	CASWRTGGLYGYTF	TGTGCCAGCTGGAGGACAGGGGGCCTCTATGGCTACACCTTC
many	TRBV5-1	15	NA	TRBJ1-6	CASSLESLGPSPLHF	TGCGCCAGCAGCTTGGAGTCCCTGGGTCCTTCACCCCTCCACTTT
many	TRBV30	14	NA	TRBJ1-5	CAWSVSGNNQPQHF	TGTGCCTGGAGTGTATCTGGAAACAATCAGCCCCAGCATTTT
many	TRBV12-5	15	NA	TRBJ2-5	CASGLGPEGGETQYF	TGTGCTAGTGGTTTGGGCCCGGAGGGTGGGGAGACCCAGTACTTC
many	TRBV25-1	15	NA	TRBJ2-4	CASSEWSRGGDIQYF	TGTGCCAGCAGTGAATGGTCCAGGGGAGGCGACATTCAGTACTTC
many	TRBV28	13	NA	TRBJ2-5	CASSFQGTGTQYF	TGTGCCAGCAGTTTCCAGGGAACCGGGACCCAGTACTTC
many	TRBV12-3/TRBV12-4	15	NA	TRBJ1-2	CASSLLAVTNYGYTF	TGTGCCAGCAGCTTACTGGCGGTTACTAACTATGGCTACACCTTC
many	TRBV12-3/TRBV12-4	14	NA	TRBJ1-5	CASSLIGNDQPQHF	TGTGCCAGCAGTTTAATCGGCAATGATCAGCCCCAGCATTTT
many	TRBV12-3/TRBV12-4	16	TRBD2	TRBJ2-3	CASSPPSGRDTDTQYF	TGTGCCAGCAGTCCCCCTAGCGGGAGGGACACAGATACGCAGTATTTT
few	TRBV4-1	17	TRBD1	TRBJ2-7	CASIQEAGTGGWYEQYF	TGCGCCAGCATCCAAGAGGCCGGGACAGGGGGCTGGTACGAGCAGTACTTC
many	TRBV6-5	14	NA	TRBJ1-5	CASSYGPSNQPQHF	TGTGCCAGCAGTTATGGGCCGAGCAATCAGCCCCAGCATTTT
once	TRBV12-3/TRBV12-4	15	TRBD1	TRBJ2-7	CASSSGTGAGYEQYF	TGTGCCAGCAGTTCCGGGACAGGGGCCGGCTACGAGCAGTACTTC
many	TRBV4-1	14	NA	TRBJ2-7	CASSQGWVGYEQYF	TGCGCCAGCAGCCAAGGCTGGGTGGGTTACGAGCAGTACTTC
few	TRBV12-3/TRBV12-4	14	NA	TRBJ1-2	CASSLYGRTHGYTF	TGTGCCAGCAGTTTATATGGCAGGACCCATGGCTACACCTTC
NA	TRBV12-3/TRBV12-4	14	NA	TRBJ1-5	CASSSQGSGKPQHF	TGTGCCAGCAGTTCACAGGGATCAGGGAAGCCCCAGCATTTT
NA	TRBV7-2	13	TRBD1	TRBJ1-2	CASRTGQDYGYTF	TGTGCCAGCAGGACGGGACAGGACTATGGCTACACCTTC
many	TRBV27	16	NA	TRBJ2-7	CASSLYLGGRPYEQYF	TGTGCCAGCAGTCTATACTTGGGGGGCCGTCCCTACGAGCAGTACTTC
NA	TRBV27	13	NA	TRBJ2-5	CASSPPDPETQYF	TGTGCCAGCAGTCCTCCGGACCCAGAGACCCAGTACTTC
NA	TRBV29-1	11	NA	TRBJ2-2	CSVVVTGELFF	TGCAGCGTTGTGGTCACCGGGGAGCTGTTTTTT
many	TRBV6-5	12	NA	TRBJ2-7	CASSYQGDEQYF	TGTGCCAGCAGTTACCAGGGCGACGAGCAGTACTTC
NA	TRBV6-5	13	NA	TRBJ1-2	CASSTRQYYGYTF	TGTGCCAGCAGTACGCGACAGTACTATGGCTACACCTTC
many	TRBV18	13	NA	TRBJ1-6	CASSPSYNSPLHF	TGTGCCAGCTCACCATCTTATAATTCACCCCTCCACTTT
many	TRBV7-9	15	NA	TRBJ2-7	CASSPGGTSSYEQYF	TGTGCCAGCAGCCCCGGGGGAACAAGCTCCTACGAGCAGTACTTC
many	TRBV20-1	14	NA	TRBJ2-7	CSALSSGPSGEQYF	TGCAGTGCTCTGAGCAGCGGGCCTTCGGGGGAGCAGTACTTC
NA	TRBV18	13	NA	TRBJ1-5	CASSESSNQPQHF	TGTGCCAGCTCAGAGAGTAGCAATCAGCCCCAGCATTTT
many	TRBV6-2/TRBV6-3	12	NA	TRBJ2-7	CASSYTEREQYF	TGTGCCAGCAGTTATACCGAGCGCGAGCAGTACTTC